Included here is one T cell receptor beta chain sequence, with context. What it binds is not known. A multiplex PCR was run with 60 Vbeta primers and 13 Jbeta primers. Sequencing used immunoSEQ multiplex PCR; TCRdb keeps in-frame clones, though not all of them. The sample includes around 150,000 clones, 60% to 80% of them seen just once. This specimen comes from a study of cytomegalovirus exposure and HLA in healthy donors. Per germline, CDR1 LGHNA and CDR2 YSLEER. V was pared by 0 bases and J by 7 bases, with 7 bases between. The CDR3 extends over 13 amino acids. Study-level findings and limits: 87-base-pair reads could not separate some V segments, including TRBV6-2 and TRBV6-3. The study reported that TCR beta sequences accurately predicted HLA-A and HLA-B alleles in most subjects.

Each donor was healthy, and each was a bone marrow donor. The V call is TRBV4-3, the J call TRBJ2-1; no reliable D call. What was sequenced was PBMCs. The source is a male donor in good health and CMV-seronegative. CDR3 nucleotide sequence: TGCGCCAGCAGCCAAGATCTTTTTAATGAGCAGTTCTTC. Translation gives CASSQDLFNEQFF.